One and the same sample provided the 22 T cell receptor beta chains below, sequenced in a study of blood T cell repertoires in COVID-19. The method was immunoSEQ multiplex PCR; TCRdb's version includes in-frame clones alone and lacks a portion of them. Of just under 50,000 clones detected, about 82% appear once; the ten largest clones hold roughly 15%. The sequencing input was peripheral blood. These receptors came from a human donor in a cohort sampled during active COVID-19.

The chain has TRBV2 and TRBJ1-2, with 7 bases matching TRBD1. The V segment lost 4 bases and the J segment 4 bases; nucleotides outside the gene matches: 6. Germline lookup yields CDR1 SNHLY and CDR2 FYNNEI. CDR3 length: 14 amino acids. CDR3 sequence: CASSASGTVYGYTF. In nucleotides, the CDR3 is TGTGCCAGCAGTGCCTCCGGGACAGTCTATGGCTACACCTTC.

The CDR3 sequence: CASSLEGRVTEAFF. In nucleotides, the CDR3 is TGCGCCAGCAGCTTGGAGGGGCGAGTCACTGAAGCTTTCTTT. The V gene is TRBV5-1, the J gene TRBJ1-1; D may be TRBD1 (5 bases). The CDR3 spans 14 residues. V dropped 0 bases and J dropped 4 bases, with 10 bases sitting between them. The germline gives CDR1 SGHRS, CDR2 YFSETQ.

This clone was detected only once. The J gene is TRBJ1-1, the V gene TRBV11-2; possible D gene TRBD1, 6 bases. The V gene lost 8 bases and the J gene lost 5 bases, with 18 bases spanning the gap. The germline V gene has CDR1 SGHAT and CDR2 FQNNGV. This CDR3 has 14 amino acids. CDR3 in DNA: TGTGCCAGCCTCCTACGGGGGGCGCGAACTGAAGCTTTCTTT. Translated: CASLLRGARTEAFF.

The chain couples TRBV11-3 to TRBJ2-3; 13 nucleotides line up with TRBD2. Germline CDR1 reads SGHNT; CDR2 reads YENEEA. The CDR3 contains 19 residues. The trim removed 5 bases at V and 0 bases at J, leaving 11 bases unmatched. The CDR3 DNA sequence: TGTGCCAGCAGCCCGGGGACTAGCGGGGCATACCTTAGCACAGATACGCAGTATTTT. This codes for CASSPGTSGAYLSTDTQYF.

The chain recombines TRBV2 with TRBJ1-4; 7 nucleotides agree with TRBD1. This CDR3 is 14 amino acids long. In germline, CDR1 is SNHLY, CDR2 FYNNEI. V lost 6 bases, J lost 9 bases, and 10 bases stayed unmatched. The CDR3 loop reads CASRGDSGVQKLFF. CDR3 DNA sequence: TGTGCCAGCAGGGGGGACAGCGGAGTACAAAAACTGTTTTTT.

The V gene is TRBV6-5, the J gene TRBJ2-3, with a possible D match to TRBD2 (6 bases). The CDR3 contains 14 residues. Trimming shortened V by 6 bases and J by 3 bases, and 13 bases separated the two germline ends. Germline CDR1 MNHEY, CDR2 SVGAGI. CDR3 sequence reads: CASSNKLATDTQYF. CDR3 in DNA: TGTGCCAGCAGCAACAAACTAGCTACAGATACGCAGTATTTT.

The chain employs TRBV7-9 and TRBJ2-1; D remains unclear. Germline V gene sequence: CDR1 SEHNR, CDR2 FQNEAQ (reference sequence). This CDR3 has 16 residues. V shed 0 bases and J shed 2 bases, with 11 bases lying between them. The CDR3 DNA reads TGTGCCAGCAGCTTAGCAATACAGTCCCCCTACAATGAGCAGTTCTTC. It codes for CASSLAIQSPYNEQFF.

This clone was counted only a few times. This rearrangement joins TRBV5-1 to TRBJ2-3; 12 bases agree with TRBD2. Germline lookup yields CDR1 SGHRS and CDR2 YFSETQ. With V trimmed by 0 bases and J by 4 bases, 6 bases remained unmatched. The CDR3 covers 17 residues. CDR3 DNA sequence: TGCGCCAGCAGCTTGGTTCGGCTAGCGGGGGGGTCAGATACGCAGTATTTT. Translating it yields CASSLVRLAGGSDTQYF.

The sample holds one count of this clone. The chain carries TRBV6-5 and TRBJ1-2; the D gene is possibly TRBD1 (6 bases). This CDR3 is 15 amino acids long. The germline gives CDR1 MNHEY, CDR2 SVGAGI. V shed 3 bases and J shed 2 bases, with 13 bases lying between them. The DNA for the CDR3 is TGTGCCAGCAGTTATAGTAACAGGGTCAACTATGGCTACACCTTC. Its protein product is CASSYSNRVNYGYTF.

The genes are TRBV7-9 and TRBJ1-1, with 7 nucleotides matching TRBD1. In germline, CDR1 is SEHNR, CDR2 FQNEAQ (reference sequence). There are 15 residues in the CDR3. V lost 3 bases and J lost 0; bases outside the gene matches: 4. DNA for the CDR3: TGTGCCAGCAGCTTTTTACAGGGGATGAACACTGAAGCTTTCTTT. Amino acid sequence: CASSFLQGMNTEAFF.

This chain links TRBV9 with TRBJ2-3, with a weak D call TRBD2 (6 bases). CDR1 is SGDLS and CDR2 is YYNGEE in the germline V gene. The CDR3 has 18 amino acids. V lost 0 bases and J 0 bases, leaving 17 bases between the germline ends. The CDR3 is CASSVALGASASTDTQYF. Written as DNA, the CDR3 is TGTGCCAGCAGCGTAGCCCTTGGGGCTAGCGCTAGCACAGATACGCAGTATTTT.

In this sample, this clone turned up a few times. The V and J genes are TRBV13 and TRBJ1-1, with TRBD1 identical over 12 bases. The CDR3 totals 17 residues. The germline V gene has CDR1 PRHDT and CDR2 FYEKMQ (reference sequence). Trimming took 5 bases from V and 6 from J; bases not matched to a gene: 13. The CDR3 sequence is CASSLWDRGQLGAEAFF. CDR3 in DNA: TGTGCCAGCAGCCTCTGGGACAGGGGGCAGTTAGGCGCTGAAGCTTTCTTT.

This rearrangement joins TRBV7-6 to TRBJ2-1, with 11 positions matching TRBD2. The trim removed 1 base at V and 1 base at J, leaving 6 bases unmatched. Germline values: CDR1 SGHVS, CDR2 FNYEAQ. The CDR3 runs to 18 residues. CDR3 in DNA: TGTGCCAGCAGCTTAGAGGGACTAGCGGCCCTATCCTACAATGAGCAGTTCTTC. Protein product: CASSLEGLAALSYNEQFF.

The chain links TRBV19 to TRBJ1-2; unclear D gene. The length of the CDR3 is 13 residues. Germline V gene sequence: CDR1 LNHDA, CDR2 SQIVND (reference sequence). The V end lost 3 bases, the J end lost 5 bases, and 10 bases lay between the germline ends. The CDR3 coding sequence is TGTGCCAGTAGTATGACCGGGTCTTATGGCTACACCTTC. Its protein is CASSMTGSYGYTF.

The chain is built from TRBV6-5 and TRBJ1-1; 9 bases are shared with TRBD1. The CDR3 consists of 15 residues. V shed 5 bases, J shed 5 bases, and the junction held 9 bases outside the gene matches. Germline lookup yields CDR1 MNHEY and CDR2 SVGAGI. The CDR3 nucleotides read TGTGCCAGCAGTCCACTCACAGGGGGCGGGACTGAAGCTTTCTTT. This gives the protein CASSPLTGGGTEAFF.

The chain links TRBV4-1 to TRBJ1-5; D gene uncertain. Trimming stripped 0 bases from V and 7 bases from J, with 13 bases between. This CDR3 is built from 15 residues. Germline V gene lookup returns CDR1 MGHRA and CDR2 YSYEKL. CDR3: CASSQEREVWQPQHF. CDR3 coding DNA: TGCGCCAGCAGCCAAGAGCGGGAGGTCTGGCAGCCCCAGCATTTT.

The V gene is TRBV5-1, the J gene TRBJ1-2, with a possible D match to TRBD1 (6 bases). This CDR3 has 15 residues. V lost 0 bases, J lost 8 bases, and 17 bases lay in between. CDR1 and CDR2 (germline): SGHRS, YFSETQ. The CDR3: CASSLAPGGWAGYTF. The CDR3 DNA reads TGCGCCAGCAGCTTGGCCCCGGGGGGCTGGGCGGGCTACACCTTC.

J is TRBJ1-1 and V is TRBV7-9, with 8 bases matching TRBD1. The V gene end was trimmed by 5 bases and the J gene end by 2 bases; junction bases not matched to a gene: 4. The germline gives CDR1 SEHNR, CDR2 FQNEAQ (reference sequence). The length of the CDR3 is 14 residues. The CDR3 loop is CASSRGQVNTEAFF. As DNA, the CDR3 is TGTGCCAGCAGCCGGGGACAGGTAAACACTGAAGCTTTCTTT.

The gene calls are TRBV15 and TRBJ1-2; D is unresolved. CDR1 LNHNV and CDR2 YYDKDF come from the germline V gene (reference sequence). V was cut by 0 bases and J by 5 bases, with 7 bases left in between. The CDR3 contains 13 residues. The chain's CDR3 is CATSRDRVYGYTF. CDR3 bases: TGTGCCACCAGCAGAGATCGGGTATATGGCTACACCTTC.

The chain has TRBV10-3 and TRBJ2-1; no clear D. V shed 2 bases and J shed 6 bases, with 8 bases lying between them. This CDR3 has 13 residues. CDR1 and CDR2 from the germline V gene are ENHRY and SYGVKD. The CDR3 region has the DNA TGTGCCATCAGTGAGGTCTCGGTCAATGAGCAGTTCTTC. It encodes CAISEVSVNEQFF.

V is TRBV2 and J is TRBJ1-1, with D tentatively TRBD1 (5 bases). Germline CDR1 is SNHLY and CDR2 is FYNNEI. V was shortened by 1 base and J by 7 bases, with 10 bases between the two germline ends. The CDR3 has 13 amino acids. As DNA, the CDR3 is TGTGCCAGCAGTGAAGGTCGGGGGGATGAAGCTTTCTTT. Residues: CASSEGRGDEAFF.

The chain employs TRBV2 and TRBJ2-5; TRBD1 might be the D (7 bases). Germline V gene sequence: CDR1 SNHLY, CDR2 FYNNEI. The CDR3 runs 13 residues. Trimming took off 5 bases at V and 4 bases at J, with 11 bases between the two ends. CDR3 region: CASSSGGLETQYF. In nucleotides, the CDR3 is TGTGCCAGCAGTTCAGGGGGGTTAGAGACCCAGTACTTC.